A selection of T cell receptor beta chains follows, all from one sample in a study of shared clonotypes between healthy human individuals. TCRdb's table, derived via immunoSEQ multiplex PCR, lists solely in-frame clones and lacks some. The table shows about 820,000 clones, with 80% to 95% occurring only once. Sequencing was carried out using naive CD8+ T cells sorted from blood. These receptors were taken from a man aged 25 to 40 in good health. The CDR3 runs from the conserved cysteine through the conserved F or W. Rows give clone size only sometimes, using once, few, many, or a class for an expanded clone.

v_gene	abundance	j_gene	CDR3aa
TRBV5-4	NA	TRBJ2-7	CASSVGQGALTYEQYF
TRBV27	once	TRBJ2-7	CASRPGLATYEQYF
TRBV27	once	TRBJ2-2	CASSLGRNTGELFF
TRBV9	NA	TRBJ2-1	CASSASNEQFF
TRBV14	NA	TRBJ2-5	CASSEIYSIQETQYF
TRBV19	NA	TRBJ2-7	CASSIDVEYEQYF
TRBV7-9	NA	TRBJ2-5	CASSLPEMGLAGEETQYF
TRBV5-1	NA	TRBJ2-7	CASSLAIGTNYEQYF
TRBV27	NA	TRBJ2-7	CASSLTSGGVAYHEQYF
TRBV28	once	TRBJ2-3	CASSPPSALNSDRLRDTQYF
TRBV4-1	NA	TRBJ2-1	CASSQAPWWGHNEQFF
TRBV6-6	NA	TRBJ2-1	CASEDKLAGDNEQFF
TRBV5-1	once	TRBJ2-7	CASSLTGTRTYEQYF
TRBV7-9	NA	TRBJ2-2	CASSFGTGELFF
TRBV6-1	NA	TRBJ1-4	CASRVTAPNEKLFF
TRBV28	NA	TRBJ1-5	CASRYTGNQPQHF
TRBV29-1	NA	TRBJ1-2	CSVVETVNYGYTF
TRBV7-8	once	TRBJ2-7	CASSFSGQGYEQYF
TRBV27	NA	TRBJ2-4	CASSPRESGYGSGNIQYF
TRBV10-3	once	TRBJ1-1	CAISENRMNTEAFF
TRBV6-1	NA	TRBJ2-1	CASSEALGDRRQFF
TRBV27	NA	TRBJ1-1	CASRDTRKAEAFF
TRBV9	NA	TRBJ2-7	CASSVVPGQSIYEQYF
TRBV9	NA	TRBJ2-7	CASSGGSQGTYEQYF
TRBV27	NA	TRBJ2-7	CASSLSPATSLREQYF
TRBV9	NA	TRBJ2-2	CASSVELSGAGGPLTGELFF
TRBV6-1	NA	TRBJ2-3	CASSALTGRPSDTQYF
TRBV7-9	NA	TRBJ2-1	CASSSDRSSYNEQFF
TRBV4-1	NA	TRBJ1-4	CASSHRGASEKLFF
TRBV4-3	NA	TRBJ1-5	CASSQERGNQPQHF
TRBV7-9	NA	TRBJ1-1	CASSTRTVDEAFF
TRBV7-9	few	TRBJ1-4	CASAHARQGSQKLFF
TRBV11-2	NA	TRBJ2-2	CASSRGLAGVGTGELFF
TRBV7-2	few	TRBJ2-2	CASSSTGTANTGELFF
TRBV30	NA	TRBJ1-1	CAWTSAGDTEAFF
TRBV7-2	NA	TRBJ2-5	CASSPRLAGDVWETQYF
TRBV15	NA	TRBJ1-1	CATSRDQGVSEAFF
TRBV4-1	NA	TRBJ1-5	CASQLGTGDQPQHF
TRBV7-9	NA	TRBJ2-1	CASSLALRGNEQFF
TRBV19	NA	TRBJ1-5	CASRGQLIRVSQPQHF
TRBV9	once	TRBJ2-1	CASLSREVQFF
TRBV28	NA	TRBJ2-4	CASSPRMGTPNIQYF
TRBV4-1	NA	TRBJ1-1	CASSHQGGVDTEAFF
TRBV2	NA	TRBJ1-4	CASSGHEKLFF
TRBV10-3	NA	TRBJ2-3	CAIRGGLASTDTQYF
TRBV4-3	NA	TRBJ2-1	CASSQGSGSRLNEQFF
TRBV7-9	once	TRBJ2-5	CASSSRTGGRRETQYF
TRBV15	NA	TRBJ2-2	CATSRVGTHTGELFF
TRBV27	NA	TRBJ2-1	CASSRLAFYNEQFF
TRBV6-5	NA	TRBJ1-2	CASRSPGSGYGYTF
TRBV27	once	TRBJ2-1	CASSLMLAGGNEQFF
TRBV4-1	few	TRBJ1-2	CASSQGTGWSYGYTF
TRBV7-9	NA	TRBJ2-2	CASSSVLTGELFF
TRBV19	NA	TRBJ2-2	CASSILDMGDTGELFF
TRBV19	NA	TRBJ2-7	CASSILPNAGQISYEQYF
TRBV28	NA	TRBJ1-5	CASSLMQGAGQPQHF
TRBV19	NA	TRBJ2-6	CASRLGLDVSGANVLTF
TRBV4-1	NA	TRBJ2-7	CASSQGSSGTPYEQYF
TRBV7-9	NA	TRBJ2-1	CASSSSGTSGSIRNEQFF